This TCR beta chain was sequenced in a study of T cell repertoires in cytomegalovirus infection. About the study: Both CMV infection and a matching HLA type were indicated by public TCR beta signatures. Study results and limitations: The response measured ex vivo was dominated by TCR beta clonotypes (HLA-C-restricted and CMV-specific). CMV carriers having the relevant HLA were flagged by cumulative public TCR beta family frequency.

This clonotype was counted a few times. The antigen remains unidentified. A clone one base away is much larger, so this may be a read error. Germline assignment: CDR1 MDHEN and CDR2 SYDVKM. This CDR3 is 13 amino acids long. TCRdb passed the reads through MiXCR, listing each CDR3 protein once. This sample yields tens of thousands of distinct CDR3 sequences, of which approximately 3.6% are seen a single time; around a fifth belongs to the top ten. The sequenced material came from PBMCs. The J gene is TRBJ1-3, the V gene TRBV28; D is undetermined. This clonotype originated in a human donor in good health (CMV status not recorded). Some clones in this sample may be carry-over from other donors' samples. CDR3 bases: TGTGCCAGCAGTTTACAGCTCCCAAACACCGTATATTTT. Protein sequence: CASSLQLPNTVYF.